The next 22 T cell receptor beta chains were all read from a single sample in a study of radiotherapy plus CTLA-4 blockade in lung cancer. Profiled with immunoSEQ multiplex PCR; TCRdb holds only in-frame clones, not every one. The sample holds 75,000 to 95,000 clones; roughly 80% are singletons and the top ten take more than 20%. The sequenced sample was peripheral blood, obtained from a patient treated with radiotherapy plus ipilimumab. All receptors come from a human donor with non-small cell lung cancer that progressed on radiotherapy plus ipilimumab.

The V gene is TRBV19, the J gene TRBJ1-2; D is ambiguous. The CDR3 is 14 amino acids. Germline values: CDR1 LNHDA, CDR2 SQIVND (reference sequence). The V end lost 6 bases, the J end lost 4 bases, and 15 bases lay between the germline ends. CDR3 loop: CASSIRPASYGYTF. The CDR3 bases are TGTGCCAGTAGCATAAGACCCGCGTCCTATGGCTACACCTTC.

This chain connects TRBV6-6 to TRBJ1-4; the D gene is possibly TRBD1 (5 bases). The V end was cut by 6 bases, the J end by 3 bases, with 11 bases between. The CDR3 is 14 residues long. Germline values: CDR1 MNHNY, CDR2 SVGAGI (reference sequence). The CDR3 DNA reads TGTGCCAGCAGGACCGGGGCCGCTAATGAAAAACTGTTTTTT. Translated: CASRTGAANEKLFF.

This rearrangement joins TRBV28 to TRBJ2-2; D gene uncertain. The CDR3 consists of 11 residues. Between the trimmed V and J ends, which lost 7 bases and 6 bases, there was a span of 6 bases. The germline V gene encodes CDR1 MDHEN and CDR2 SYDVKM. CDR3 loop: CASIGPGELFF. For the CDR3, the DNA is TGTGCCAGCATCGGGCCCGGGGAGCTGTTTTTT.

Here the CDR3 reads CASSEEGVRDLRRETQYF. The CDR3 DNA reads TGTGCCAGCAGCGAGGAAGGCGTGAGGGACCTTCGAAGGGAGACCCAGTACTTC. The V call is TRBV11-2, the J call TRBJ2-5; the D call may be TRBD1 or TRBD2 (5 bases each). The CDR3 is 18 amino acids. V was cut by 5 bases and J by 5 bases, with 27 bases left in between. Germline V gene lookup returns CDR1 SGHAT and CDR2 FQNNGV. Variable domain in full (rest from reference TRBV11-2 and TRBJ2-5): EAGVAQSPRYKIIEKRQSVAFWCNPISGHATLYWYQQILGQGPKLLIQFQNNGVVDDSQLPKDRFSAERLKGVDSTLKIQPAKLEDSAVYLCASSEEGVRDLRRETQYFGPGTRLLVL.

This clone was recorded once. The rearrangement links TRBV15 to TRBJ2-7, with D unclear. This CDR3 has 16 residues. Trimming removed 3 bases at V and 7 bases at J, with 22 bases between. Germline CDR1 reads LNHNV; CDR2 reads YYDKDF (reference sequence). This CDR3 is CATSSRPDTLGREQYF. In nucleotides, the CDR3 is TGTGCCACCAGCAGTCGCCCTGACACGTTAGGAAGGGAGCAGTACTTC.

The chain carries TRBV29-1 and TRBJ2-7; possible D gene TRBD2, 5 bases. The CDR3 is 15 amino acids. Germline V lookup: CDR1 SQVTM, CDR2 ANQGSEA. The V gene lost 1 base and the J gene lost 3 bases, with 16 bases spanning the gap. The CDR3 sequence is CSVEVDVREIYEQYF. DNA for the CDR3: TGCAGCGTTGAAGTTGACGTTCGGGAAATCTACGAGCAGTACTTC.

This chain connects TRBV5-1 to TRBJ2-3; 12 bases line up with TRBD2. Germline CDR1 is SGHRS and CDR2 is YFSETQ. The V and J ends lost 4 bases and 6 bases, in that order; junction bases with no gene match: 12. The CDR3 covers 17 residues. CDR3 sequence: CASSRSATSGSGDTQYF. The CDR3 nucleotides read TGCGCCAGCAGCAGGTCGGCGACTAGCGGGAGTGGGGATACGCAGTATTTT. Combining the CDR3 with reference TRBV5-1 and TRBJ2-3 gives the whole variable domain KAGVTQTPRYLIKTRGQQVTLSCSPISGHRSVSWYQQTPGQGLQFLFEYFSETQRNKGNFPGRFSGRQFSNSRSEMNVSTLELGDSALYLCASSRSATSGSGDTQYFGPGTRLTVL.

The count of this clone is one. CDR3 protein: CASSVLTGGQFF. CDR3 nucleotides: TGTGCCAGTAGTGTACTTACGGGGGGGCAGTTCTTC. This chain connects TRBV19 to TRBJ2-1; 7 nucleotides match TRBD2. This CDR3 comprises 12 residues. Per germline, CDR1 LNHDA and CDR2 SQIVND (reference sequence). Germline trimming cut 5 bases from V and 12 bases from J; bases unmatched to any gene: 7. Looking up the rest from reference TRBV19 and TRBJ2-1 gives the full variable domain: DGGITQSPKYLFRKEGQNVTLSCEQNLNHDAMYWYRQDPGQGLRLIYYSQIVNDFQKGDIAEGYSVSREKKESFPLTVTSAQKNPTAFYLCASSVLTGGQFFGPGTRLTVL.

The chain employs TRBV5-1 and TRBJ1-2, with 10 nucleotides matching TRBD1. Germline assignment: CDR1 SGHRS and CDR2 YFSETQ. This CDR3 is built from 15 residues. V gave up 0 bases and J gave up 3 bases; unmatched junction bases: 2. The CDR3 DNA reads TGCGCCAGCAGCTTGGGACAGGGGGCTTACTATGGCTACACCTTC. Protein product: CASSLGQGAYYGYTF.

The gene calls are TRBV10-1 and TRBJ2-7; unclear D gene. V gave up 8 bases and J gave up 1 base, with 12 bases separating them. The CDR3 is 13 amino acids. CDR1 WNHNN and CDR2 SYGVQD come from the germline V gene (reference sequence). Here the CDR3 DNA reads TGCGCCAGCTTTATTCGATCATCCTACGAGCAGTACGTC. This translates into CASFIRSSYEQYV.

This clone was seen only once. This rearrangement joins TRBV13 to TRBJ2-1; D is ambiguous. V dropped 2 bases and J dropped 9 bases, with 17 bases sitting between them. The germline CDR1 and CDR2 sequences are PRHDT and FYEKMQ (reference sequence). The CDR3 extends over 15 amino acids. The CDR3 loop reads CASSLSGPATGEQFF. Here the CDR3 DNA reads TGTGCCAGCAGCTTAAGTGGCCCCGCGACGGGTGAGCAGTTCTTC.

The gene calls are TRBV5-1 and TRBJ1-2, with D possibly matching TRBD1 (6 bases). This CDR3 is 14 amino acids long. V lost 7 bases, J lost 3 bases, and 16 bases lay in between. Germline CDR1 SGHRS, CDR2 YFSETQ. CDR3 residues: CASFVGEGDYGYTF. The DNA of the CDR3 is TGCGCCAGCTTCGTCGGGGAGGGGGACTATGGCTACACCTTC.

The rearrangement joins TRBV6-5 to TRBJ1-2; no reliable D call. CDR3 length: 12 amino acids. Trimming removed 1 base at V and 8 bases at J, with 8 bases between. The germline CDR1 and CDR2 sequences are MNHEY and SVGAGI. The CDR3 DNA reads as TGTGCCAGCAGTTACTTCTCGGGAGGCTACACCTTC. Its translation is CASSYFSGGYTF.

This clone was observed a single time. This chain links TRBV10-3 with TRBJ1-4, with a weak D call TRBD1 (5 bases). Germline CDR1 reads ENHRY; CDR2 reads SYGVKD. V dropped 6 bases and J dropped 0 bases, with 8 bases sitting between them. CDR3 size: 14 residues. The CDR3 protein is CAIRGGPTNEKLFF. Written as DNA, the CDR3 is TGTGCCATCAGGGGGGGACCAACTAATGAAAAACTGTTTTTT.

This clone was seen a handful of times. The chain employs TRBV19 and TRBJ1-2, with 7 bases that match TRBD1. Looked up from germline, CDR1 is LNHDA and CDR2 is SQIVND (reference sequence). This CDR3 spans 16 amino acids. With V trimmed by 3 bases and J by 9 bases, 16 bases remained unmatched. This CDR3 is CASSIPGTANILSYTF. The CDR3 bases are TGTGCCAGTAGTATCCCCGGGACAGCCAACATTCTGAGCTACACCTTC. The whole variable domain, filled in from reference TRBV19 and TRBJ1-2, reads DGGITQSPKYLFRKEGQNVTLSCEQNLNHDAMYWYRQDPGQGLRLIYYSQIVNDFQKGDIAEGYSVSREKKESFPLTVTSAQKNPTAFYLCASSIPGTANILSYTFGSGTRLTVV.

The chain is built from TRBV12-5 and TRBJ2-2; 7 bases match TRBD2. After removal of 6 bases from V and 5 bases from J, the junction contained 6 bases not matched to a gene. The V gene's germline CDR1 is LGHNT and CDR2 FRNRAP. The CDR3 totals 14 residues. CDR3: CASGAGYRTGELFF. The CDR3, as DNA: TGTGCTAGTGGAGCGGGATATAGGACCGGGGAGCTGTTTTTT.

The chain recombines TRBV27 with TRBJ1-5; tentatively, D is TRBD1 (6 bases). V was clipped by 2 bases and J by 7 bases, with 12 bases between them. The germline V gene encodes CDR1 MNHEY and CDR2 SMNVEV (reference sequence). CDR3 length equals 14 residues. CDR3 sequence reads: CASSLTGGRQPQHF. The CDR3 DNA reads as TGTGCCAGCAGTTTAACGGGGGGCAGACAGCCCCAGCATTTT.

V usage is TRBV5-1 and J usage is TRBJ2-5, with D perhaps matching TRBD1 or TRBD2 (6 bases each). The CDR3 runs to 14 residues. Germline-derived CDR1 and CDR2 are SGHRS and YFSETQ. Trimming cost V 1 base and J 8 bases, with 15 bases left between them. CDR3 region: CASSLLRDTGTQYF. The CDR3 DNA reads TGCGCCAGCAGCTTGCTGCGGGACACGGGTACCCAGTACTTC.

The V gene is TRBV4-2, the J gene TRBJ2-2; 10 bases are a match to TRBD2. The trim removed 6 bases at V and 5 bases at J, leaving 6 bases unmatched. From germline, CDR1 is LGHNA and CDR2 YNFKEQ. The length of the CDR3 is 15 residues. The CDR3 region is CASRYSGRRTGELFF. The CDR3 DNA reads as TGTGCCAGCAGGTATAGCGGGAGGAGGACCGGGGAGCTGTTTTTT.

The chain couples TRBV11-1 to TRBJ2-3; 7 nucleotides align to TRBD1. The CDR3 is 15 residues long. The V gene's germline CDR1 is SGHAT and CDR2 FQDESV (reference sequence). V gave up 3 bases and J gave up 0 bases; unmatched junction bases: 3. The CDR3 sequence: CASSFRDRSTDTQYF. In DNA, the CDR3 is TGTGCCAGCAGCTTCCGGGACAGAAGCACAGATACGCAGTATTTT.

The CDR3 bases are TGTGCCAGCAGCTTGGGCGGGCCGGGGAACACCGGGGAGCTGTTTTTT. Protein product: CASSLGGPGNTGELFF. V usage is TRBV5-4 and J usage is TRBJ2-2; TRBD2 might be the D (5 bases). Trimming left V 0 bases short and J 1 base short, with 10 bases between. CDR1 and CDR2 from the germline V gene are SGHNT and YYREEE (reference sequence). This CDR3 region has 16 residues.

V and J are TRBV11-3 and TRBJ2-2; 10 bases line up with TRBD2. V lost 6 bases, J lost 3 bases, and 7 bases stayed unmatched. CDR3 length equals 16 residues. Germline loops: CDR1 SGHNT, CDR2 YENEEA. The CDR3 spells CASSPGLATYTGELFF. CDR3 in DNA: TGTGCCAGCAGTCCGGGACTAGCGACCTACACCGGGGAGCTGTTTTTT.